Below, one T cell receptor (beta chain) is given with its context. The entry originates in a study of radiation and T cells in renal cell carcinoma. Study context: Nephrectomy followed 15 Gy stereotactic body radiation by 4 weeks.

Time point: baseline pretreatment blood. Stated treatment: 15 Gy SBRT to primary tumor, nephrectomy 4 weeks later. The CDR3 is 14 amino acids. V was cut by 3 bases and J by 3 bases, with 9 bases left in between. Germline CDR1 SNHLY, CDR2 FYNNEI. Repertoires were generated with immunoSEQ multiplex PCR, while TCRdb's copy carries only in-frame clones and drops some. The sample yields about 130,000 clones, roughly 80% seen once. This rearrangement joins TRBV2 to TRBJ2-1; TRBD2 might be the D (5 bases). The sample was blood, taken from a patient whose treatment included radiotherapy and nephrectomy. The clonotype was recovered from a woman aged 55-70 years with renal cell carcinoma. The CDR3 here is CASSDQTIYNEQFF. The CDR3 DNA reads TGTGCCAGCAGTGACCAGACTATCTACAATGAGCAGTTCTTC.